Presented here are 27 T cell receptor beta chains from one specimen sequenced in a study of glioma-infiltrating T cells. The iRepertoire nested amplicon-rescue multiplex PCR amplified TCR alpha and beta CDR3s from RNA. TCRdb processed the multiplex PCR reads anew with MiXCR; each CDR3 protein has one entry. The sample has about 400,000 distinct CDR3 sequences, roughly two fifths seen once. The sequenced sample consisted of glioma tissue, nonneoplastic brain tissue, or PBMCs (not recorded which). Receptors were obtained from a human donor with low-grade glioma or glioblastoma, undergoing nonglioma brain surgery, or in good health (not recorded which).

This clonotype was counted a few times. This rearrangement joins TRBV7-9 to TRBJ2-3; 12 bases line up with TRBD1. Losses at the gene ends were 2 bases for V and 5 bases for J; bases not matched to a gene: 8. This CDR3 region has 17 residues. Per germline, CDR1 SEHNR and CDR2 FQNEAQ (reference sequence). The CDR3 loop is CASSLWWGQGARDTQYF. The CDR3 DNA reads TGTGCCAGCAGCTTATGGTGGGGACAGGGGGCGAGAGATACGCAGTATTTT.

The chain carries TRBV6-2 or TRBV6-3 and TRBJ1-1; a weak D match, TRBD1 (5 bases). The CDR3 is made up of 13 amino acids. CDR1 is MNHEY and CDR2 is SVGEGT in the germline V gene. The V gene lost 2 bases and the J gene lost 4 bases, with 8 bases spanning the gap. The CDR3 reads CASSYRGSTEAFF. CDR3 bases: TGTGCCAGCAGTTACCGGGGGAGCACTGAAGCTTTCTTT.

Turning to this clonotype: Possible read error: a much larger clone is one base away. The chain has TRBV28 and TRBJ1-2; 9 nucleotides agree with TRBD1. Germline values: CDR1 MDHEN, CDR2 SYDVKM. The CDR3 length is 15 residues. The J segment lost 4 bases and the V segment lost 9 bases, leaving 12 bases of the junction unmatched. CDR3 sequence (DNA): TGTGCCAGAAGTCGCTTGGGACAGGGTGGCTATGGCTACACCTTC. As protein: CARSRLGQGGYGYTF.

This clonotype was counted between two and nine times. This chain links TRBV6-1 with TRBJ2-3; TRBD2 agrees at 11 bases. CDR3 length: 17 residues. J gave up 2 bases and V 6 bases, and 10 bases lay outside the gene matches. Germline values: CDR1 MNHNS, CDR2 SASEGT. The CDR3 coding sequence is TGTGCCAGCAGCCGTCCCCTAGCGGGAGGTTTCACAGATACGCAGTATTTT. Translated: CASSRPLAGGFTDTQYF.

This clonotype was observed a few times. The chain uses TRBV7-9 and TRBJ2-1; TRBD2 agrees at 8 bases. V was clipped by 5 bases and J by 1 base; unmatched bases: 7. CDR1 and CDR2 (germline): SEHNR, FQNEAQ (reference sequence). There are 16 residues in the CDR3. CDR3 DNA sequence: TGTGCCAGCAGCACGAGCGGGAGAGCGTCCTACAATGAGCAGTTCTTC. Protein sequence: CASSTSGRASYNEQFF.

This clonotype was counted at least ten times. The chain uses TRBV20-1 and TRBJ1-1, with D perhaps matching TRBD1 (6 bases). This CDR3 comprises 15 residues. Trimming shortened V by 0 bases and J by 1 base, and 12 bases separated the two germline ends. The germline V gene encodes CDR1 DFQATT and CDR2 SNEGSKA (reference sequence). CDR3 bases: TGCAGTGCTAGAGATCCCTCGACAGGGAACACTGAAGCTTTCTTT. As protein: CSARDPSTGNTEAFF.

This clonotype was counted once. A clone one base away is much larger, so this may be a read error. Here the CDR3 reads CASSDPVMNTEALF. The CDR3 DNA is TGTGCCAGCAGTGACCCAGTGATGAACACTGAAGCTCTCTTT. The V and J genes are TRBV28 and TRBJ1-1; D call uncertain. CDR3 length equals 14 residues. Germline V gene sequence: CDR1 MDHEN, CDR2 SYDVKM.

This clonotype turned up a few times. The rearrangement links TRBV15 to TRBJ2-1, with D perhaps matching TRBD1 (9 bases). V dropped 0 bases and J dropped 8 bases, with 20 bases sitting between them. From germline, CDR1 is LNHNV and CDR2 YYDKDF (reference sequence). The CDR3 contains 17 residues. The CDR3 protein is CATSRERGGQGADEQFF. The CDR3 DNA is TGTGCCACCAGCAGAGAACGGGGGGGACAGGGTGCGGATGAGCAGTTCTTC.

Details on this clonotype: A read error may be the cause here, since a much bigger clone is one base away. V gene TRBV7-3 combines with J gene TRBJ2-6; D may be TRBD2 (7 bases). In germline, CDR1 is SGHTA, CDR2 FQGTGA. This CDR3 is built from 15 residues. The CDR3, as DNA: TGTGCCAGCAGCCTCATGGGAGGGGGGGCCAACGTCCCGACTTTC. Its translation is CASSLMGGGANVPTF. Supplemented by reference TRBV7-3 and TRBJ2-6, the full variable domain reads GAGVSQTPSNKVTEKGKYVELRCDPISGHTALYWYRQSLGQGPEFLIYFQGTGAADDSGLPNDRFFAVRPEGSVSTLKIQRTERGDSAVYLCASSLMGGGANVPTFGAGSRLTVL.

With respect to this clonotype: A read error is possible here, since a much larger clone lies one base away. The genes are TRBV6-1 and TRBJ2-7, with unresolved D. The germline V gene has CDR1 MNHNS and CDR2 SASEGT. The CDR3 contains 13 residues. V was cut by 4 bases and J by 6 bases, with 13 bases left in between. CDR3 in DNA: TGTGCCAGCAGTGCATCGGAGTTGCTCGAGCAGTACTTC. This codes for CASSASELLEQYF.

About this clonotype: This could be a read error, since a much larger clone is one nucleotide away. The rearrangement links TRBV20-1 to TRBJ2-1; D not certain. Germline CDR1 reads DFQATT; CDR2 reads SNEGSKA (reference sequence). V was trimmed by 3 bases and J by 10 bases, leaving 13 bases between them. The CDR3 is made up of 12 amino acids. The CDR3 loop reads CSASGRPLEQFF. The CDR3 DNA sequence: TGCAGTGCTAGTGGCAGGCCTTTGGAGCAGTTCTTC.

This clonotype was counted only a few times. The V and J genes are TRBV20-1 and TRBJ2-2; 9 bases agree with TRBD1. J was trimmed by 5 bases and V by 4 bases; bases with no gene match: 5. The CDR3 has 14 amino acids. Germline CDR1 and CDR2: DFQATT and SNEGSKA (reference sequence). The CDR3 DNA reads TGCAGTGCTATTCCGGGACAGGGAACCGGGGAGCTGTTTTTT. This codes for CSAIPGQGTGELFF.

About this clonotype itself: A single base separates this from a much larger clone, so it may be a read error. The V call is TRBV27, the J call TRBJ2-3, with 10 bases identical to TRBD2. Germline CDR1 MNHEY, CDR2 SMNVEV (reference sequence). CDR3 length equals 14 residues. DNA for the CDR3: TGTGCCAGCAACCTAGCGGGAGTCACAGATAGGCAGTATTTT. Protein sequence: CASNLAGVTDRQYF.

This clonotype was seen many times. V and J are TRBV27 and TRBJ1-4; no clear D. Trimming stripped 6 bases from V and 0 bases from J, with 8 bases between. The germline CDR1 and CDR2 sequences are MNHEY and SMNVEV (reference sequence). The CDR3 contains 14 residues. The CDR3 DNA reads TGTGCCAGCAGCCAACAATCAACTAATGAAAAACTGTTTTTT. Amino acid sequence: CASSQQSTNEKLFF.

Of note for this clonotype: A read error is possible here, since a much larger clone lies one base away. The CDR3 spells CSAFRQVNTEAFF. The CDR3 DNA is TGCAGTGCCTTCAGACAGGTCAACACTGAAGCTTTCTTT. The V gene is TRBV20-1, the J gene TRBJ1-1, with D maybe TRBD1 (6 bases). Germline V lookup: CDR1 DFQATT, CDR2 SNEGSKA (reference sequence). This CDR3 has 13 residues. Trimming took 6 bases from V and 2 from J, leaving 13 bases between them.

This clonotype was observed a few times. Just one base apart from a much larger clone, this may be a read error. The chain uses TRBV6-5 and TRBJ2-1; D unclear. The germline V gene has CDR1 MNHEY and CDR2 SVGAGI. V was trimmed by 7 bases and J by 0 bases, leaving 13 bases between them. The CDR3 covers 15 residues. The CDR3 loop is CASTQPGSSYNEQFF. The DNA of the CDR3 is TGTGCCAGCACCCAACCGGGCAGCTCCTACAATGAGCAGTTCTTC.

This clonotype has more than one count but fewer than ten. The CDR3 coding sequence is TGCGCCAGCAGCCAGGGGACTCGGGGGGATACGCAGTATTTT. Translating it yields CASSQGTRGDTQYF. The chain joins TRBV4-3 to TRBJ2-3; tentatively, D is TRBD2 (6 bases). The V end was cut by 3 bases, the J end by 6 bases, with 13 bases between. From germline, CDR1 is LGHNA and CDR2 YSLEER. This CDR3 is built from 14 residues.

This clonotype came up a few times. The rearrangement joins TRBV7-9 to TRBJ2-7; no firm D call. Trimming cost V 2 bases and J 6 bases, with 20 bases left between them. This CDR3 region has 16 residues. Per the germline V gene, CDR1 is SEHNR and CDR2 is FQNEAQ (reference sequence). In DNA form, the CDR3 reads TGTGCCAGCAGCTTATTCCGGGTACGACACGCGGCCGAGCAGTACTTC. Protein: CASSLFRVRHAAEQYF. Full variable domain (rest looked up from reference TRBV7-9 and TRBJ2-7): DTGVSQNPRHKITKRGQNVTFRCDPISEHNRLYWYRQTLGQGPEFLTYFQNEAQLEKSRLLSDRFSAERPKGSFSTLEIQRTEQGDSAMYLCASSLFRVRHAAEQYFGPGTRLTVT.

This clonotype was counted many times. The rearrangement uses TRBV20-1 and TRBJ1-1; possible D gene TRBD1, 5 bases. V lost 3 bases to trimming and J lost 0 bases, with 11 bases between them. Germline V lookup: CDR1 DFQATT, CDR2 SNEGSKA (reference sequence). The length of the CDR3 is 14 residues. The CDR3 protein is CSASGGLMNTEAFF. The CDR3 DNA reads as TGCAGTGCTAGTGGGGGTCTGATGAACACTGAAGCTTTCTTT.

V usage is TRBV13 and J usage is TRBJ2-3; 10 bases are a match to TRBD2. Trimming cost V 5 bases and J 0 bases; bases outside gene matches: 17. Germline CDR1 and CDR2: PRHDT and FYEKMQ (reference sequence). This CDR3 spans 20 amino acids. The CDR3: CASSALAGEMGHPSTDTQYF. As DNA, the CDR3 is TGTGCCAGCAGCGCCCTAGCGGGAGAAATGGGGCACCCTAGCACAGATACGCAGTATTTT. Supplemented by reference TRBV13 and TRBJ2-3, the full variable domain reads AAGVIQSPRHLIKEKRETATLKCYPIPRHDTVYWYQQGPGQDPQFLISFYEKMQSDKGSIPDRFSAQQFSDYHSELNMSSLELGDSALYFCASSALAGEMGHPSTDTQYFGPGTRLTVL.

The chain uses TRBV12-3 or TRBV12-4 and TRBJ2-7; a possible D gene is TRBD2 (6 bases). The CDR3 covers 13 residues. V lost 5 bases, J lost 6 bases, and 14 bases lay in between. CDR3 DNA sequence: TGTGCCAGCAGTCCTCTCGGGAGTTCCGAGCAGTACTTC. Protein product: CASSPLGSSEQYF.

This clonotype was seen a handful of times. The chain employs TRBV7-3 and TRBJ2-3, with D possibly being TRBD2 (6 bases). CDR3 length: 14 amino acids. Germline-derived CDR1 and CDR2 are SGHTA and FQGTGA. The V gene lost 4 bases and the J gene lost 0 bases, with 8 bases spanning the gap. The chain's CDR3 is CASSSGTSTDTQYF. In DNA form, the CDR3 reads TGTGCCAGCAGCTCAGGGACTAGCACAGATACGCAGTATTTT.

As to this clonotype: This clone may be a read error of a much larger clone one base away. The gene calls are TRBV20-1 and TRBJ1-1; TRBD1 matches 7 bases. Germline lookup yields CDR1 DFQATT and CDR2 SNEGSKA (reference sequence). After removal of 3 bases from V and 4 bases from J, the junction contained 5 bases not matched to a gene. CDR3 size: 13 residues. DNA for the CDR3: TGCAGTGCTAGCGACAGGGAGGTCACTGAAGCTTTCTTT. Protein product: CSASDREVTEAFF.

This clonotype has more than one count but fewer than ten. The V gene is TRBV7-2, the J gene TRBJ2-7, with D uncertain. The CDR3 covers 13 residues. Germline assignment: CDR1 SGHTA and CDR2 FQGNSA. V lost 6 bases to trimming and J lost 3 bases, with 12 bases between them. This CDR3 reads CASRDLGLYEQYF. The CDR3, as DNA: TGTGCCAGCAGGGATCTTGGGCTCTACGAGCAGTACTTC. The variable domain in full, completed from reference TRBV7-2 and TRBJ2-7, reads GAGVSQSPSNKVTEKGKDVELRCDPISGHTALYWYRQSLGQGLEFLIYFQGNSAPDKSGLPSDRFSAERTGGSVSTLTIQRTQQEDSAVYLCASRDLGLYEQYFGPGTRLTVT.

This clonotype has only a few counts. This chain joins TRBV15 and TRBJ1-6; weak D call: TRBD1 (6 bases). The CDR3 sequence is 13 residues long. CDR1 and CDR2 from the germline V gene are LNHNV and YYDKDF (reference sequence). V was shortened by 2 bases and J by 8 bases, with 7 bases between the two germline ends. CDR3 sequence reads: CATSRNRDSPLHF. DNA of the CDR3: TGTGCCACCAGCAGAAACAGGGATTCACCCCTCCACTTT. Combining the CDR3 with reference TRBV15 and TRBJ1-6 gives the whole variable domain DAMVIQNPRYQVTQFGKPVTLSCSQTLNHNVMYWYQQKSSQAPKLLFHYYDKDFNNEADTPDNFQSRRPNTSFCFLDIRSPGLGDTAMYLCATSRNRDSPLHFGNGTRLTVT.

Regarding this clonotype: The junction departs from the called germline gene at one end, perhaps through a read error. CDR3 in DNA: TGTGCCAGCAGCCCAGTCATAGGGCCCCAAGAGACTCAGTACTTC. Translation gives CASSPVIGPQETQYF. The V call is TRBV11-2, the J call TRBJ2-5; D gene ambiguous. This CDR3 is built from 15 residues. Germline CDR1 is SGHAT and CDR2 is FQNNGV.

V and J are TRBV20-1 and TRBJ2-5; D not certain. V was cut by 4 bases and J by 0 bases, with 12 bases left in between. Germline values: CDR1 DFQATT, CDR2 SNEGSKA (reference sequence). The CDR3 runs to 14 residues. In DNA form, the CDR3 reads TGCAGTGCTACTGAGATTGAGTACCAAGAGACCCAGTACTTC. Protein product: CSATEIEYQETQYF.